This T cell receptor (beta chain) is drawn from a study of blood T cell repertoires in COVID-19 (dated by TCRdb to the early 2020s). Study-wide context: Collaborator samples came from the United States, Italy and Spain and covered acute and convalescent phases of COVID-19. The prospective study material was composed of cDNA or gDNA derived from T cells, B-cell-depleted T cells, or PBMCs. The dataset comprised deeply sampled blood TCRbeta repertoires from subjects exposed to, actively infected with, or recovered from COVID-19. The repertoires were released in a freely available public database intended as a resource for research on the immune response to SARS-CoV-2. Samples came from the ongoing ImmuneRACE study (first 160 participants) plus 1,254 subjects from 6 global collaborators. Nearly every sample came with metadata listing a de-identified subject ID, COVID-19 status, age in years and sex. Where HLA class I and class II types were available, the types were taken from metadata supplied by the sample provider, not from assay-based typing.

Details on this clone: The antigen it binds to is not known. One base away there is no much larger clone; base qualities are not given.

The immunoSEQ Assay, a bias-controlled multiplex PCR, was used to amplify TCRbeta CDR3 regions from genomic DNA. The study's processing was this. The number of nucleated cells in each sample was estimated by amplification of reference gene primers within the assay. To quantify the absolute abundance of each unique TCRbeta CDR3 rearrangement, sequence reads were collapsed and filtered. For each sample, productive Simpson clonality was calculated as the square root of Simpson's diversity index over productive rearrangements. TCRdb provides this immuneACCESS table in a form limited to in-frame rearrangements. Some clones are lacking; in checked studies, under half of them reflect an unresolved V gene, and why the rest are absent is not known. Clonal size and the V and J genes are those of that table, whereas D and trimming came from the DNA. The sample table holds under 110,000 clones, of which roughly nine tenths were seen once. Around a sixth of the sample belongs to the ten largest clones.

The study at large found these results: Clinical and demographic metadata were provided uncurated, with the amount varying by source and participant.

Collaborating institutions collected whole blood in K2EDTA tubes following their own protocols. Collaborator samples were shipped for TCRbeta analysis as frozen whole blood, isolated PBMCs, or DNA extracted from either sample type. Trimming costs V 5 bases and J 7 bases, and their ends lie 12 bases apart. For CDR1 and CDR2, the germline V gene lists SGHTA and FQGTGA. The CDR3 has 13 amino acids, counting the end cysteine and phenylalanine. The DNA shown is the 39-base CDR3, in frame from base 1. Sequenced input: peripheral blood. The chain employs TRBV7-3 and TRBJ2-1; a weak D assignment points to TRBD1 (5 bases agree). This TCR was recovered from a man in his fifties with acute or convalescent COVID-19. The sequenced DNA: TGTGCCAGCAGCCTCATATCAGGGAATGAGCAGTTCTTC. Translated, this gives CASSLISGNEQFF.